This TCR beta chain stems from a study of human T cells and chemical hapten exposure. TCRdb passed the RACE reads through MiXCR, listing each CDR3 protein once. This sample has tens of thousands of distinct CDR3 sequences, with 9.5% to 12% found just once. The CDR3 covers 16 residues. Germline values: CDR1 MDHEN, CDR2 SYDVKM. Trimming cost V 5 bases and J 1 base, with 16 bases left between them. The table lists this clonotype with a few counts. The sample's time point: patch test 1, 2 weeks after DPC sensitization. Treatment here: therapeutic diphenylcyclopropenone sensitization with weekly scalp DPC. This rearrangement joins TRBV28 to TRBJ2-3; a weak D match, TRBD2 (6 bases). The source was whole blood, collected in connection with sensitization to the hapten diphenylcyclopropenone (DPC). The source of this sequence is a woman aged 45-65 years with alopecia areata. Some clones in this sample may be carry-over from other donors' samples. CDR3 protein: CASSPRGTPRTDTQYF. DNA of the CDR3: TGTGCCAGCAGTCCCCGGGGGACCCCCCGCACAGATACGCAGTATTTT.